This T cell receptor (beta chain) was identified during a study of molecular identifiers for immune sequencing clone quantification. General observations from the study: Reports indicate spiked Jurkat TCR RNA from one cell could be found among about 1.1 million naive cells.

When naive CD8 T cells were sorted, they were gated as CD8+CD4-CCR7+CD45RA+. TCRdb reprocessed the PCR reads via MiXCR and lists one record per CDR3 protein. In the table there are roughly 86,000 distinct CDR3 sequences, 15% to 20% of which are singletons. This clonotype was detected many times. Its antigen remains unknown. Germline-derived CDR1 and CDR2 are SEHNR and FQNEAQ (reference sequence). V was pared by 0 bases and J by 2 bases, with 13 bases of the junction left unmatched. This CDR3 spans 19 amino acids. The rearrangement joins TRBV7-9 to TRBJ2-3, with 8 bases that match TRBD2. The TCR originated in a human donor in good health. Some libraries in this study had Jurkat cell RNA spiked in. The sample comprised naive CD8+ T cells from blood, with Jurkat cell RNA spiked in. Stated subset: FACS-sorted CD8+CD4-CCR7+CD45RA+ naive T cells. The DNA for the CDR3 is TGTGCCAGCAGCTTAGCCGGGACTAGTGGATGGGAGAACACAGATACGCAGTATTTT. Its translation is CASSLAGTSGWENTDTQYF.